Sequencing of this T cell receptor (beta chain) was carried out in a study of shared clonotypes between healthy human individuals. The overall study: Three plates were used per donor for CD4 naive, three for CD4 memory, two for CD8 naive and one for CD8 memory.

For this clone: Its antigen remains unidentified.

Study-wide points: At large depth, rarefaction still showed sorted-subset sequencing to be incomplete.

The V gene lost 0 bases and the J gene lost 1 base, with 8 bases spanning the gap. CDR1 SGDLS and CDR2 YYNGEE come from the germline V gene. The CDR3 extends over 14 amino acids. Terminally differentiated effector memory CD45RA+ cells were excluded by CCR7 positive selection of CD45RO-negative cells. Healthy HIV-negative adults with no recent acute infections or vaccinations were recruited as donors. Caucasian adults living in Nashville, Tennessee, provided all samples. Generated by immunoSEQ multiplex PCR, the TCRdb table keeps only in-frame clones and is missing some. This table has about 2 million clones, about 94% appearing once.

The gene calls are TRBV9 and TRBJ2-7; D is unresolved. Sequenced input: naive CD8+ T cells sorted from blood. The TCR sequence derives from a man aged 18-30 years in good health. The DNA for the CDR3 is TGTGCCAGCAGCGTAGAGGTCAGTTCCTACGAGCAGTACTTC. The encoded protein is CASSVEVSSYEQYF.